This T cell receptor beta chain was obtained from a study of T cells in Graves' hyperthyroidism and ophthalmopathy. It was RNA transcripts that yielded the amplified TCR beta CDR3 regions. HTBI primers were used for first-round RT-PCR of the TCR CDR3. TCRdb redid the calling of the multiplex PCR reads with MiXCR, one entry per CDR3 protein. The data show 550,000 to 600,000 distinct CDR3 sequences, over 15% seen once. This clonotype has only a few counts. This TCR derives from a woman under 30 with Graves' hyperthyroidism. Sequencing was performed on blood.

CDR3 coding DNA: TGTGCCAGCAGCCTTAGCGGGAAGGCCAACGAGCAGTACTTC. Its protein product is CASSLSGKANEQYF. V gene TRBV7-9 combines with J gene TRBJ2-7; TRBD2 agrees at 8 bases. Trimming at V came to 5 bases and at J to 5 bases, leaving 8 bases not matched to a gene. CDR1 and CDR2 from the germline V gene are SEHNR and FQNEAQ (reference sequence). The CDR3 has 14 residues.